Included here is one T cell receptor (beta chain) sequence, with context. Its specificity is unknown. These data come from a study of CD8+CD57+ T cells in acquired aplastic anemia. Study context: Average DNA yield from sorted CD4+ and CD8+ cells was about 3 ug. Study-level findings and limits: CD8+ Simpson's diversity showed no significant patient-control difference. The same twenty-nine CD8+ CDR3 sequences occurred in patients and in controls.

Genomic DNA served as template for TCR beta VDJ and CDR3 profiling. A single record per CDR3 protein comes from TCRdb applying MiXCR to the reads. The table shows approximately 200,000 distinct CDR3 sequences, with 55% to 70% occurring only once. The sequence came from a human donor with severe aplastic anemia or a healthy control (not recorded which). The sequenced sample consisted of sorted CD4+, CD8+, or CD8+CD57+ T cells (not recorded which) from PBMCs.

CDR3: CASSWGEIQETQYF. The CDR3 DNA follows: TGTGCCAGCAGCTGGGGTGAAATACAAGAGACCCAGTACTTC. The gene calls are TRBV7-3 and TRBJ2-5; D ambiguous. Trimming stripped 4 bases from V and 2 bases from J, with 11 bases between. Germline values: CDR1 SGHTA, CDR2 FQGTGA. This CDR3 contains 14 residues.